This T cell receptor (beta chain) was sequenced for a study of OX40 agonist ivuxolimab in advanced cancers. Broadly, across the study: Ivuxolimab was a fully human IgG2 agonistic monoclonal antibody targeting the costimulatory receptor OX40 (CD134). Peripheral TCRbeta sequencing aimed to test whether ivuxolimab altered TCR sequence diversity and caused clonal T-cell expansion. Intravenous ivuxolimab was administered to patients every 2 weeks at six dose levels: 0.01, 0.1, 0.3, 1.5, 3 and 10 mg/kg. Among the 50 to 55 dose-escalation patients, 19 had hepatocellular carcinoma, approximately 15 melanoma, 9 renal cell carcinoma and 9 head and neck cancer. The monotherapy dose-escalation portion (N ≈ 57 patients) of the phase I ivuxolimab trial is reported in the paper. Partial responses occurred in three dose-escalation patients, of whom one had hepatocellular carcinoma and two had cutaneous melanoma. The dose-escalation cohort was roughly 80% male with a mean age of about 60 years, ranging from 23 to 79. Patients were allowed to have had prior anti-PD-1, anti-PD-L1 or anti-CTLA-4 therapy, and about 40% of the dose-escalation patients had been treated with checkpoint inhibitors.

Patients with autoimmune disease history or receiving systemic immunosuppression were excluded from the trial. Peripheral blood for TCR sequencing was collected from all dose cohorts at baseline, on cycle 4 day 1, and on cycle 7 day 1. Samples came from an open-label, multicenter, first-in-human phase I dose-escalation trial of ivuxolimab. Adults with locally advanced or metastatic head and neck squamous cell, hepatocellular, melanoma or renal cell carcinoma were enrolled in the trial. Before TCR sequencing, CD4+ T cells and CD8+ T cells were sorted from peripheral blood as separate populations. Points the paper makes about the study in general: After ivuxolimab, more expanded clones were found on average in CD8+ T cells than in CD4+ T cells. Which antigens the clonally expanded peripheral T cells were specific for was not determined. Clonal expansion of both CD4+ and CD8+ blood T cells was observed from baseline to week 6 at doses 0.1 to 3.0 mg/kg. In the 0.1-3.0 mg/kg groups, partial responders were among the patients with the lowest normalized peripheral clonal expansion, particularly in CD8+ T cells. Low levels of normalized T-cell clonal expansion were also seen in some patients who did not respond.

V is cut back by 3 bases and J by 4 bases, with 4 bases in the junction unmatched. The germline V gene supplies CDR1 SGHVS and CDR2 FNYEAQ. CDR3 length: 14 amino acids, cysteine to phenylalanine. Just CDR3 DNA is preserved here, 42 bases in frame from base 1. To sequence the TCRbeta CDR3 region, genomic DNA was isolated from the sorted cells. The immunoSEQ Assay was used to sequence the TCRbeta CDR3 regions. The immuneACCESS repertoire file appears here via TCRdb, limited to in-frame rearrangements. These files lack a portion of the clones; in checked studies, under half of the deficit traces to unresolved V genes, and the cause of the others is not known. Counted in this sample were more than 80,000 clones; nearly 90% of them appeared once. 0.65% to 0.9% of the sample is held by the ten biggest clonotypes. A note on this clone: Its target antigen remains unknown. Per-nucleotide qualities are absent, and no much larger clonotype sits a single base away.

The V and J segments used are TRBV7-6 and TRBJ2-3, and TRBD2 aligns with 7 junction nucleotides. Sequencing was performed on CD4+ or CD8+ T cells sorted from blood, taken in a trial of the OX40 agonist ivuxolimab. This clonotype was sampled from an adult with an advanced solid tumor such as melanoma, head and neck, liver or kidney cancer. The CDR3 here reads CASSLWGGPDTQYF. The DNA sequence follows: TGTGCCAGCAGCTTGTGGGGAGGGCCAGATACGCAGTATTTT.